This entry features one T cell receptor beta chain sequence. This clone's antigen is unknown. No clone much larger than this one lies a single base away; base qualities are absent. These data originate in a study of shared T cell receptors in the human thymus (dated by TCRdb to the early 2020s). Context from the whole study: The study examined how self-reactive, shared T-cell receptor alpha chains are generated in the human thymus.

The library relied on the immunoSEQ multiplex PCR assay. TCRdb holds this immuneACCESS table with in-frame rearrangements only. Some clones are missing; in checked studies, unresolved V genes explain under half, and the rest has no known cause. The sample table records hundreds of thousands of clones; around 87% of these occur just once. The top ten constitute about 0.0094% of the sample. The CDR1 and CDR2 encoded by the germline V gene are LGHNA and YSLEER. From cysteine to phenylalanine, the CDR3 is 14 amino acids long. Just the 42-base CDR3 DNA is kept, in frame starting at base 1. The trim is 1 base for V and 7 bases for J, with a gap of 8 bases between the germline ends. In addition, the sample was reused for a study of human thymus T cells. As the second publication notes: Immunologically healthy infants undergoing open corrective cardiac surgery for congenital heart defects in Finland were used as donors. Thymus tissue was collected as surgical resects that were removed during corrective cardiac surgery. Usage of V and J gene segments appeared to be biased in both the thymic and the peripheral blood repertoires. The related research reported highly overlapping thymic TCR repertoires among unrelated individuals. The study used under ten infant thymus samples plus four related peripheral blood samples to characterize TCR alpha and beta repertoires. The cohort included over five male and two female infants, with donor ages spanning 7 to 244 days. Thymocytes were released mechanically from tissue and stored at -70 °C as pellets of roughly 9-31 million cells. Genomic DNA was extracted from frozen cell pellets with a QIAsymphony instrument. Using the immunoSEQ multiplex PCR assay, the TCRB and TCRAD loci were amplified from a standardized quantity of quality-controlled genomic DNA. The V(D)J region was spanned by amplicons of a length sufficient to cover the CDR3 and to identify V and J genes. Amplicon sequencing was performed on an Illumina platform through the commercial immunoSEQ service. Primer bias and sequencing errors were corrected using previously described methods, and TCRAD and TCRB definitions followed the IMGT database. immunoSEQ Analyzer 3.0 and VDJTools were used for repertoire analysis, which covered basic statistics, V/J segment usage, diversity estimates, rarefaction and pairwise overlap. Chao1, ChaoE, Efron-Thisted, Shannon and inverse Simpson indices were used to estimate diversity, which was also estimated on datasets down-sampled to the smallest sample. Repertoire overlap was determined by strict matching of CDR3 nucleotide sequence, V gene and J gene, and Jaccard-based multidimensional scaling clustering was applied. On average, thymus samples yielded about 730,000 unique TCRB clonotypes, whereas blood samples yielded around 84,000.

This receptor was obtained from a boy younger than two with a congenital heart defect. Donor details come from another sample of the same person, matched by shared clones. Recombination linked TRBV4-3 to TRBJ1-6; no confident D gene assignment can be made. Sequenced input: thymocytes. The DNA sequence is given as TGCGCCAGCAGCCAAGTTCCCTCGAATTCACCCCTCCACTTT. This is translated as CASSQVPSNSPLHF.